The 13 T cell receptor beta chains listed next were all sequenced from one sample in a study of blood T cells in healthy people across ages. Primers used in a second PCR of about 7 to 11 cycles were a sample-barcoded 5' primer and a J-beta primer mix. TCRdb re-analysed the 5' RACE reads in MiXCR, keeping a single row per CDR3 protein. The table has about 1.8 million distinct CDR3 sequences, around half seen once. The sample comprised blood. Receptors originate from a woman aged 40 to 50 in good health.

The chain couples TRBV28 to TRBJ2-6, with 9 nucleotides matching TRBD1. The germline gives CDR1 MDHEN, CDR2 SYDVKM. The CDR3 spans 16 residues. The junction had 3 bases not matched to a gene; V was cut back by 6 bases and J by 0 bases. As DNA, the CDR3 is TGTGCCAGCAGAAAGGGACAGGGCTCTGGGGCCAACGTCCTGACTTTC. Encoded protein: CASRKGQGSGANVLTF.

The chain uses TRBV3-1 and TRBJ1-2; 7 positions agree with TRBD1. V was clipped by 5 bases and J by 8 bases; unmatched bases: 8. The CDR3 covers 13 residues. The germline gives CDR1 LGHDT, CDR2 YNNKEL (reference sequence). The CDR3 DNA follows: TGTGCCAGCAGCACACGACAGGGTCTGGGCTACACCTTC. Translating gives CASSTRQGLGYTF. The variable domain in full, completed from reference TRBV3-1 and TRBJ1-2, reads DTAVSQTPKYLVTQMGNDKSIKCEQNLGHDTMYWYKQDSKKFLKIMFSYNNKELIINETVPNRFSPKSPDKAHLNLHINSLELGDSAVYFCASSTRQGLGYTFGSGTRLTVV.

This clonotype has a handful of counts. The V and J genes are TRBV6-2 or TRBV6-3 and TRBJ2-5; 8 nucleotides align to TRBD1. V dropped 6 bases and J dropped 4; count of bases not matched to a gene: 7. Germline CDR1 and CDR2: MNHEY and SVGEGT. The CDR3 spans 14 residues. CDR3 region: CASRHRGERETQYF. CDR3 coding DNA: TGTGCCAGCAGACACAGGGGGGAACGAGAGACCCAGTACTTC.

V usage is TRBV20-1 and J usage is TRBJ2-4; 9 positions agree with TRBD2. The CDR3 has 15 residues. With V trimmed by 0 bases and J by 13 bases, 13 bases remained unmatched. The germline gives CDR1 DFQATT, CDR2 SNEGSKA (reference sequence). The CDR3 here is CSARDRAGGTFTQYF. CDR3 DNA sequence: TGCAGTGCTAGAGATCGAGCGGGGGGTACGTTTACCCAGTACTTC.

The chain combines TRBV11-2 with TRBJ2-4; 7 bases match TRBD2. The trim removed 1 base at V and 0 bases at J, leaving 12 bases unmatched. The CDR3 sequence is 19 residues long. Per the germline V gene, CDR1 is SGHAT and CDR2 is FQNNGV. The CDR3 DNA follows: TGTGCCAGCAGCTTAGCCCCCATGACTAGCCGATTAGCCAAAAACATTCAGTACTTC. Translated, it gives CASSLAPMTSRLAKNIQYF.

This clonotype was seen a handful of times. The J gene is TRBJ1-1, the V gene TRBV4-1; D possibly corresponds to TRBD1 (6 bases). This CDR3 has 16 residues. V lost 4 bases to trimming and J lost 1 base, with 16 bases between them. The germline V gene has CDR1 MGHRA and CDR2 YSYEKL. The CDR3 reads CASSPLGGAQNTEAFF. The CDR3 region has the DNA TGCGCCAGCAGCCCCCTTGGGGGGGCGCAGAACACTGAAGCTTTCTTT.

This clonotype was detected only a few times. The rearrangement uses TRBV7-2 and TRBJ2-2; 7 bases match TRBD1. The CDR3 consists of 16 residues. V lost 1 base and J lost 6; bases outside the gene matches: 8. CDR1 is SGHTA, CDR2 FQGNSA, per germline. CDR3 nucleotide sequence: TGTGCCAGCAGCTTAGAGGCAGGGGGTACTGCCGGGGAGCTGTTTTTT. Encoded protein: CASSLEAGGTAGELFF.

The chain joins TRBV11-2 to TRBJ2-3; 13 bases agree with TRBD2. The CDR3 runs 17 residues. Trimming removed 5 bases from V and 4 bases from J; junction bases left unmatched: 9. In germline, CDR1 is SGHAT, CDR2 FQNNGV. CDR3 amino acids: CASSVTGTSGVADTQYF. CDR3 nucleotide sequence: TGTGCCAGCAGCGTAACCGGGACTAGCGGGGTCGCAGATACGCAGTATTTT.

The chain carries TRBV7-8 and TRBJ1-2, with D hard to call. There are 13 residues in the CDR3. Germline CDR1 is SGHVS and CDR2 is FQNEAQ. Trimming cost V 5 bases and J 4 bases, with 11 bases left between them. CDR3 in DNA: TGTGCCAGCAGCCTAACCGACGCCTATGGCTACACCTTC. This gives the protein CASSLTDAYGYTF.

This chain joins TRBV13 and TRBJ1-2, with a possible D match to TRBD1 (6 bases). Germline CDR1 PRHDT, CDR2 FYEKMQ (reference sequence). The length of the CDR3 is 15 residues. The V and J ends lost 2 bases and 2 bases respectively, with 12 bases between them. CDR3 in amino acids: CASSLRGALNYGYTF. The CDR3 coding sequence is TGTGCCAGCAGCTTAAGGGGGGCTCTGAACTATGGCTACACCTTC.

This clonotype was counted a single time. The chain couples TRBV7-3 to TRBJ2-6; 8 nucleotides agree with TRBD2. CDR1 and CDR2 from the germline V gene are SGHTA and FQGTGA. The CDR3 covers 18 residues. Trimming removed 5 bases from V and 0 bases from J; junction bases left unmatched: 9. The chain's CDR3 is CASSERGGPNSGANVLTF. CDR3 nucleotide sequence: TGTGCCAGCAGCGAGCGCGGGGGGCCTAACTCTGGGGCCAACGTCCTGACTTTC.

This clonotype occurred a few times. The V gene is TRBV6-5, the J gene TRBJ2-5; 9 bases align to TRBD2. Germline CDR1 is MNHEY and CDR2 is SVGAGI. V gave up 0 bases and J gave up 3 bases; unmatched junction bases: 11. The CDR3 has 18 amino acids. CDR3 sequence (DNA): TGTGCCAGCAGTTACTCCGTGTTTTTCGGCGGGGGGGAAGAGACCCAGTACTTC. Amino acid sequence: CASSYSVFFGGGEETQYF.

The CDR3 coding sequence is TGCGCCAGCAGCCAAGATCCCCGGGGGGGGCCCTACGAGCAGTACTTC. This codes for CASSQDPRGGPYEQYF. The V and J genes are TRBV4-1 and TRBJ2-7; 8 nucleotides align to TRBD2. The germline V gene has CDR1 MGHRA and CDR2 YSYEKL. Trimming took 0 bases from V and 2 from J; bases not matched to a gene: 6. This CDR3 region has 16 residues.